The 2 T cell receptor beta chains below were found in one sample sequenced in a study of identical twins. TCRdb reprocessed the 5' RACE reads via MiXCR and lists one record per CDR3 protein. The table shows some 440,000 distinct CDR3 sequences, with approximately 24% occurring only once. These same data were also listed under a study on T cells expressing NK-cell markers.

Sequencing used CD4+ T cells sorted from blood. The receptors come from a woman aged 18-29 years in good health.

The J gene is TRBJ2-3, the V gene TRBV6-1; 9 bases fit TRBD2. There are 15 residues in the CDR3. V lost 3 bases, J lost 4 bases, and 5 bases stayed unmatched. Germline assignment: CDR1 MNHNS and CDR2 SASEGT. The CDR3 region has the DNA TGTGCCAGCAGTGAGGGACTAGCAGCCCCAGATACGCAGTATTTT. It codes for CASSEGLAAPDTQYF.

There are a few counts of this clonotype. This chain joins TRBV7-2 and TRBJ1-2; perhaps TRBD1 as D (5 bases). This CDR3 has 13 residues. The germline V and J ends were trimmed by 1 base and 6 bases, with 9 bases remaining between them. Germline V lookup: CDR1 SGHTA, CDR2 FQGNSA. CDR3 in amino acids: CASSLEGEHGYTF. The CDR3 nucleotides read TGTGCCAGCAGCTTAGAAGGGGAGCATGGCTACACCTTC.